The rows below give T cell receptor beta chains drawn from one sample of a study of T cell responses to AZD1222 COVID-19 vaccine. Profiling relied on immunoSEQ multiplex PCR, and the TCRdb table lists in-frame clones only, not all of them. The sample holds under 200,000 clones, approximately 95% seen once. The starting material was peripheral blood, obtained on day 0 of AZD1222 vaccination. The origin of the receptors is an adult in good health. The CDR3 runs from the conserved cysteine through the conserved F or W. The D gene is left open where the match is weak. Clone size is not always given. Where it is, it says once, few, many or a class for expanded clones.

TRBJ1-1 TRBV12-3/TRBV12-4 TRBD1 once TGTGCCAGCAGCTATGGACAGGGACTGATAGCTTTCTTT CASSYGQGLIAFF
TRBJ1-5 TRBV6-1 - - TGTGCCAGCAGTGATAACAGGGCTCCTAATCAGCCCCAGCATTTT CASSDNRAPNQPQHF
TRBJ1-3 TRBV7-9 - few TGTGCCAGCAGCTTAGGCAGCTCTGGAAACACCATATATTTT CASSLGSSGNTIYF
TRBJ1-1 TRBV29-1 TRBD1 - TGCAGCGTCTTGGGACAGCCTGAAGCTTTCTTT CSVLGQPEAFF
TRBJ2-1 TRBV6-6 TRBD2 - TGTGCCAGCAGTCAGGGACTAGCGGGGGGGGCCGTCCACAATGAGCAGTTCTTC CASSQGLAGGAVHNEQFF
TRBJ2-7 TRBV19 TRBD2 - TGTGCCAGTAGTATAGCTAGCGGGCTTCTCGGGTACGAGCAGTACTTC CASSIASGLLGYEQYF
TRBJ2-1 TRBV2 - - TGTGCCAGCATCCCCTCGAGTCTGAATGAGCAGTTCTTC CASIPSSLNEQFF
TRBJ2-7 TRBV5-5 TRBD1 - TGTGCCAGCAGCTTGGGTGGGACAGGGACCTACGAGCAGTACTTC CASSLGGTGTYEQYF
TRBJ1-3 TRBV7-9 - - TGTGCCAGCAGCTCGCCCGGGACACCTTCTGGAAACACCATATATTTT CASSSPGTPSGNTIYF
TRBJ1-2 TRBV6-6 - - TGTGCCAGCAGTTACGGAACAGGGAACTATGGCTACACCTTC CASSYGTGNYGYTF
TRBJ2-6 TRBV9 TRBD1 - TGTGCCAGCAGCGGGGGTACGGGACAGGGGCTTTATAGAATCTCTGGGGCCAACGTCCTGACTTTC CASSGGTGQGLYRISGANVLTF
TRBJ1-4 TRBV4-2 TRBD1 - TGTGCCAGCACCCCAAGAGGGACAGGGGGTGAAAAACTGTTTTTT CASTPRGTGGEKLFF
TRBJ1-6 TRBV19 TRBD1 few TGTGCCAGTAGTATCCAGGGGGCAGGTAATTCACCCCTCCACTTT CASSIQGAGNSPLHF
TRBJ2-4 TRBV7-9 - - TGTGCCAGCAGGCTCCCCAGGGGCATTCAGTACTTC CASRLPRGIQYF
TRBJ1-6 TRBV5-4 - - TGTGCCAGCAGCGTCCAAGGTACAACCTCCTATAATTCACCCCTCCACTTT CASSVQGTTSYNSPLHF